The sample holds a few counts of the clone carrying this TCR beta chain. The antigen is unknown. The data stem from a study of blood T cells in healthy people across ages. Study-level findings and limits: Lack of knowledge of donor CMV status possibly confounded expanded clonotype changes. Strongly correlated with naive T cell percentage was TCR beta diversity. Significant beta diversity loss was already apparent by age approximately 40, declining roughly linearly.

Per germline, CDR1 MNHNS and CDR2 SASEGT. This CDR3 comprises 16 residues. J lost 2 bases, V lost 1 base, and 4 bases had no gene match. A second PCR, run for roughly 7 to 11 cycles, used a sample-barcoded 5' primer plus a J-beta primer mix. A template-switch adaptor with 12 random nucleotides tagged each cDNA molecule. TCRdb re-called the 5' RACE reads with MiXCR, one entry per CDR3 protein. The sample has more than 500,000 distinct CDR3 sequences; approximately 27% are singletons. The receptor's source is a woman aged 65 to 85 in good health. Sequencing was performed on blood. The chain has TRBV6-1 and TRBJ2-5, with TRBD2 identical over 10 bases. CDR3 amino acids: CASSEGVSGGQETQYF. The CDR3, as DNA: TGTGCCAGCAGTGAAGGGGTTAGCGGGGGGCAAGAGACCCAGTACTTC.